This T cell receptor (beta chain) is from a study of T cell responses to AZD1222 COVID-19 vaccine. V lost 7 bases to trimming and J lost 6 bases; unmatched junction nucleotides: 8. Germline V gene data show CDR1 as SNHLY and CDR2 as FYNNEI. The CDR3 has 15 residues. A single count supports this clone. Profiling relied on immunoSEQ multiplex PCR, and the TCRdb table lists in-frame clones only, not all of them. The sample includes some 200,000 clones, around 89% seen only once; the top ten take about 6%. The chain couples TRBV2 to TRBJ2-1, with 11 bases aligning to TRBD2. The specimen comprised peripheral blood, sampled on day 0 of AZD1222 vaccination. The TCR was taken from an adult in good health. CDR3: CASTPLAGVFNEQFF. The CDR3 DNA is TGTGCCAGCACTCCACTAGCGGGAGTGTTCAATGAGCAGTTCTTC.